Listed below are T cell receptor beta chains from one sample, sequenced in a study of PD-L1 blockade in urothelial cancer. TCRdb's table, derived via immunoSEQ multiplex PCR, lists solely in-frame clones and lacks some. The table has 90,000 to 120,000 clones, approximately 86% seen once. Sequenced here: PBMCs, sampled around atezolizumab (anti-PD-L1) treatment. These receptor sequences come from a man aged 45-65 years with urothelial cancer. The CDR3 runs from the conserved cysteine through the conserved F or W. A D gene is named only where the DNA matches it firmly. Clone size is given for some rows only: seen once, a few or many times, or a class if the clone is expanded.

CDR3nt	CDR3aa	abundance	d_gene	len	j_gene	v_gene
TGTGCCAGTAGCCAACGACTAATTGGGGAGCTGTTTTTT	CASSQRLIGELFF	NA	NA	13	TRBJ2-2	TRBV19
TGTGCCAGCAGCCCTAAGGACAGGGGGTTAATAGAGACCCAGTACTTC	CASSPKDRGLIETQYF	NA	TRBD1	16	TRBJ2-5	TRBV7-2
TGTGCCTGGAGTGCTATCCAGGGGATCAACGAGCAGTACTTC	CAWSAIQGINEQYF	NA	NA	14	TRBJ2-7	TRBV30
TGTGCCAGCAGCCAAAGCCTAGCATCGGCTGGGGCCAACGTCCTGACTTTC	CASSQSLASAGANVLTF	NA	NA	17	TRBJ2-6	TRBV4-2
TGCGCCAGCAGCTTTGCGGAAAATTACGAGCAGTACTTC	CASSFAENYEQYF	NA	NA	13	TRBJ2-7	TRBV5-1
TGTGCCAGCATTAGGAGCGGGAGGGCCGGTGAGCAGTTCTTC	CASIRSGRAGEQFF	NA	TRBD2	14	TRBJ2-1	TRBV2
TGTGCCAGCTCGCCCGGGACTAGGGGTTACGAGCAGTACTTC	CASSPGTRGYEQYF	NA	TRBD2	14	TRBJ2-7	TRBV18
TGTGCCAGCAGGACCTTCAATGCAGGAGGCAATGAGCAGTTCTTC	CASRTFNAGGNEQFF	NA	NA	15	TRBJ2-1	TRBV2
TGTGCCAGCAGTCGAGGGGGTACTGGGGCCAACGTCCTGACTTTC	CASSRGGTGANVLTF	NA	NA	15	TRBJ2-6	TRBV28
TGCGCCAGCAGCTCGGGACTAGCGGACAATGAGCAGTTCTTC	CASSSGLADNEQFF	NA	TRBD2	14	TRBJ2-1	TRBV5-1
TGTGCCAGTAGTAACCGGATCTCCGAGTCTAGGTATGCAGATACGCAGTATTTT	CASSNRISESRYADTQYF	NA	NA	18	TRBJ2-3	TRBV19
TGTGCCAGCAGCTCCCGTGGCGGGAGGGCCGTCGAGCAGTACTTC	CASSSRGGRAVEQYF	NA	TRBD2	15	TRBJ2-7	TRBV13
TGTGCCAGCAGCACCTACAGGGGGCCGGATGGCTACACCTTC	CASSTYRGPDGYTF	NA	TRBD1	14	TRBJ1-2	TRBV7-2
TGTGCCAGCAGCCCGGGGACTAGCGGGATCCCGACAGATACGCAGTATTTT	CASSPGTSGIPTDTQYF	NA	TRBD2	17	TRBJ2-3	TRBV5-8
TGCAGCGTTACGGTAAGGGGGCGTGAAAAACTGTTTTTT	CSVTVRGREKLFF	few	TRBD1	13	TRBJ1-4	TRBV29-1
TGTGCCAGTAGTCCCTCGGACAGGGGCAATAGCAATCAGCCCCAGCATTTT	CASSPSDRGNSNQPQHF	NA	TRBD1	17	TRBJ1-5	TRBV19
TGTGCCAGCTCAGTGGGCTCACCAAGCTCTGGAAACACCATATATTTT	CASSVGSPSSGNTIYF	NA	NA	16	TRBJ1-3	TRBV18
TGCGCCAGCAGCCCGACAGGGAATCAGCCCCAGCATTTT	CASSPTGNQPQHF	NA	TRBD1	13	TRBJ1-5	TRBV4-1
TGTGCCAGCGGGAGGTTCGGTGCGGGAGAATCGGATACGCAGTATTTT	CASGRFGAGESDTQYF	NA	TRBD2	16	TRBJ2-3	TRBV2
TGTGCCAGCAGCCAAGATCGGGCTAGCAGAGCCAAAAACATTCAGTACTTC	CASSQDRASRAKNIQYF	NA	NA	17	TRBJ2-4	TRBV4-2
TGCGCCAGCAGACGAGACAGGGCCTCCTACGAGCAGTACTTC	CASRRDRASYEQYF	NA	TRBD1	14	TRBJ2-7	TRBV5-1
TGTGCCAGCAGCTTAGGGTTAGGGGACAATCAGCCCCAGCATTTT	CASSLGLGDNQPQHF	NA	NA	15	TRBJ1-5	TRBV7-9
TGTGCCAGCAGTACCCCAGGGGGGTATCAGCCCCAGCATTTT	CASSTPGGYQPQHF	NA	TRBD1	14	TRBJ1-5	TRBV6-6
TGTGCCAGCAGTTTAGGACAGGTCGAGCAGTTCTTC	CASSLGQVEQFF	NA	TRBD1	12	TRBJ2-1	TRBV11-2
TGTGCCAGCAGTTTACCGACAGGGGGCGGTCGAGAAAAACTGTTTTTT	CASSLPTGGGREKLFF	NA	TRBD1	16	TRBJ1-4	TRBV28
TGTGCCAGAAGCTCCGCTTCGAGAGGGCCGTTCAATGAGCAGTTCTTC	CARSSASRGPFNEQFF	NA	NA	16	TRBJ2-1	TRBV7-5
TGCGCCAGCAGCTTGGTCGGCACAGATACGCAGTATTTT	CASSLVGTDTQYF	once	NA	13	TRBJ2-3	TRBV5-1
TGTGCCACCAGCAGGGACATTAACTATGGCTACACCTTC	CATSRDINYGYTF	NA	NA	13	TRBJ1-2	TRBV15
TGTGCCAGCAGCAGACAGGGACGATCCGGAAACACCATATATTTT	CASSRQGRSGNTIYF	NA	TRBD1	15	TRBJ1-3	TRBV5-4
TGCGCCAGCAGCCAAGAAGGGACTAGCGGGGGATACAATGAGCAGTTCTTC	CASSQEGTSGGYNEQFF	NA	TRBD2	17	TRBJ2-1	TRBV4-1
TGTGCCAGCAGCCAGGGGGTAGCGGGATCTCTCGAGCAGTACTTC	CASSQGVAGSLEQYF	NA	NA	15	TRBJ2-7	TRBV27
TGTGCCACCTCACACGGGGGTCTCACCTACGAGCAGTACTTC	CATSHGGLTYEQYF	NA	NA	14	TRBJ2-7	TRBV28
TGCGCCAGCAGTTCAGGGACAGGGGGCAGCACCGGGGAGCTGTTTTTT	CASSSGTGGSTGELFF	few	TRBD1	16	TRBJ2-2	TRBV4-1
TGTGCCAGCAATTGGCCCACAGATACGCAGTATTTT	CASNWPTDTQYF	NA	NA	12	TRBJ2-3	TRBV6-5
TGTGCCAGCAGTTTATCCAGAGGGCTCTACGAGCAGTACTTC	CASSLSRGLYEQYF	NA	NA	14	TRBJ2-7	TRBV27
TGTGCCAGCAGTCCAAACCTCGGACTAGCGGGAGACTCAGATACGCAGTATTTT	CASSPNLGLAGDSDTQYF	NA	TRBD2	18	TRBJ2-3	TRBV27